This paragraph reports one TCR beta chain. Its antigen is unidentified. This specimen belongs to a study of beta chain features in type 1 diabetes. General observations from the study: Here, the possible influence of HLA type (on TCRB rearrangement) remained unresolved.

The V and J ends lost 6 bases and 7 bases, in that order; junction bases with no gene match: 8. This CDR3 region has 14 residues. Germline CDR1 SNHLY, CDR2 FYNNEI. Every bit of the isolated RNA underwent reverse transcription, so sequencing read expressed TCRB transcripts. Generated by immunoSEQ multiplex PCR, the TCRdb table keeps only in-frame clones and is missing some. The table has 200,000 to 250,000 clones, roughly 14% seen once; the top ten hold about 0.026%. V and J are TRBV2 and TRBJ2-2, with 7 positions matching TRBD2. The specimen sequenced was naive CD4+ T cells from blood. This receptor was identified in a woman in her 40s in good health. Written as DNA, the CDR3 is TGTGCCAGCAGGGTTAGCGGGTACGGCGGGGAGCTGTTTTTT. Translated, it gives CASRVSGYGGELFF.